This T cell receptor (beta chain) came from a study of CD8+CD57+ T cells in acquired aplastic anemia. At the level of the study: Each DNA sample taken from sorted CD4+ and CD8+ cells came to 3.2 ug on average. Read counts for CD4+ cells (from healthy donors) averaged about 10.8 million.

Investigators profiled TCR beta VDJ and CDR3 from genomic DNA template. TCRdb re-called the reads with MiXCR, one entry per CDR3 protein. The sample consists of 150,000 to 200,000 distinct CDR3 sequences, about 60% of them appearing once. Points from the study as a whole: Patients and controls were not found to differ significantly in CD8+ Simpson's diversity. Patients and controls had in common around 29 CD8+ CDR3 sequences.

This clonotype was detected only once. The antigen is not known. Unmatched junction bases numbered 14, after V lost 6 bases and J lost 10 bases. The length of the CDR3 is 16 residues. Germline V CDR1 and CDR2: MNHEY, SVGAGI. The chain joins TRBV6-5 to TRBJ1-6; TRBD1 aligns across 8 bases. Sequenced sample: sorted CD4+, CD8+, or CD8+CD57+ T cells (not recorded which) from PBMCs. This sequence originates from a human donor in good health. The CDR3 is CASRDPGQAEESPLHF. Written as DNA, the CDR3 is TGTGCCAGCAGGGATCCGGGACAGGCGGAGGAATCACCCCTCCACTTT.